Given below is one T cell receptor (beta chain) in context. The data were taken from a study of control samples from healthy donors and cancer patients. Assay used: immunoSEQ multiplex PCR; TCRdb lists only in-frame clones, some missing. The table lists 100,000 to 150,000 clones, around nine tenths of them singletons. The CDR3 consists of 17 residues. Germline values: CDR1 SGHRS, CDR2 YFSETQ. The trim removed 0 bases at V and 0 bases at J, leaving 4 bases unmatched. The chain uses TRBV5-1 and TRBJ2-1; TRBD2 agrees at 9 bases. Sequencing was carried out using blood. This sequence originates from a man aged 18 to 30 in good health. The CDR3 DNA reads as TGCGCCAGCAGCTTGGGGGTTAGCGGGGGCTCCTACAATGAGCAGTTCTTC. Translated: CASSLGVSGGSYNEQFF.